This TCR beta chain was obtained from a study of cytomegalovirus exposure and HLA in healthy donors. General study points: Earlier results showed most TCR beta V segments being productive about 87% or about 30% of the time. Reports indicate that TCR beta sequences accurately predicted the HLA-A and HLA-B alleles of most subjects. Later analysis revealed greater clonal expansion in HLA-associated TCR beta chains than in equally common others. Accounts indicate the classifier identified cytomegalovirus status with strong specificity and sensitivity.

A single count supports this clone. Its antigen remains unknown. In the PCR, 60 Vbeta and 13 Jbeta primers were used. Clones were sequenced by immunoSEQ multiplex PCR, and TCRdb holds only the in-frame ones, with some missing. This sample has about 90,000 clones, with around three fifths found just once. Unmatched junction bases numbered 1, after V lost 0 bases and J lost 8 bases. This CDR3 region has 13 residues. The germline gives CDR1 SGDLS, CDR2 YYNGEE. This sequence joins TRBV9 and TRBJ1-4; TRBD1 matches 7 bases. This TCR came from a woman aged 45-65 years in good health and CMV-seropositive. The specimen sequenced was PBMCs. The chain's CDR3 is CASSVEQGEKLFF. The CDR3 coding sequence is TGTGCCAGCAGCGTAGAACAGGGGGAAAAACTGTTTTTT. Based on the CDR3 plus reference TRBV9 and TRBJ1-4, the full variable domain is DSGVTQTPKHLITATGQRVTLRCSPRSGDLSVYWYQQSLDQGLQFLIQYYNGEERAKGNILERFSAQQFPDLHSELNLSSLELGDSALYFCASSVEQGEKLFFGSGTQLSVL.